This T cell receptor beta chain was found in a study of blood T cell repertoires in COVID-19. Germline V gene sequence: CDR1 SGDLS, CDR2 YYNGEE. V gave up 0 bases and J gave up 8 bases, with 12 bases separating them. The CDR3 is 14 residues long. In the study's own analysis: By means of reference gene primer amplification, nucleated cell counts were estimated. Sequenced by immunoSEQ multiplex PCR; TCRdb stores in-frame clones only, minus some. Clone size and V and J calls were adopted from that table, with D and trimming inferred from the DNA. Found here are around 400,000 clones, about four fifths of them singletons; the top ten hold less than 6%.

This TCR came from a woman in her forties or fifties who had recovered from COVID-19. The sample comprised PBMCs or T cells enriched from blood (not recorded which). The rearrangement uses TRBV9 and TRBJ2-1, with D tentatively TRBD2 (7 bases). The CDR3 reads CASSVASGGDEQFF. The CDR3 coding sequence is TGTGCCAGCAGCGTAGCATCGGGGGGCGATGAGCAGTTCTTC.